The following is a T cell receptor beta chain sequence with its context. Its target is unknown. The data originate from a study of CD8+ T cells in alopecia areata. Study details: Treatment with tofacitinib (6 to 18 months) was followed by 6 months off drug. Study results and caveats: Higher clonality and more expanded CD8+ clones appeared in lesional than normal scalp.

Treatment given: oral pan-JAK inhibitor, 5-10 mg twice daily. The germline V and J ends were trimmed by 1 base and 4 bases, with 7 bases remaining between them. Germline CDR1 SQVTM, CDR2 ANQGSEA. The CDR3 consists of 12 residues. RNA was extracted and reverse transcribed into cDNA as the sequencing template. TCRdb's table, derived via immunoSEQ multiplex PCR, lists solely in-frame clones and lacks some. The sample lists 110,000 or so clones, 55% to 60% occurring once. The rearrangement links TRBV29-1 to TRBJ1-2; unclear D gene. The receptor was isolated from a human donor with alopecia areata. The sequencing here drew on CD4+ T cells sorted from blood, taken at week 24, from a patient treated with tofacitinib. The CDR3 region is CSVEGDSYGYTF. CDR3 DNA sequence: TGCAGCGTTGAAGGCGATTCCTATGGCTACACCTTC.